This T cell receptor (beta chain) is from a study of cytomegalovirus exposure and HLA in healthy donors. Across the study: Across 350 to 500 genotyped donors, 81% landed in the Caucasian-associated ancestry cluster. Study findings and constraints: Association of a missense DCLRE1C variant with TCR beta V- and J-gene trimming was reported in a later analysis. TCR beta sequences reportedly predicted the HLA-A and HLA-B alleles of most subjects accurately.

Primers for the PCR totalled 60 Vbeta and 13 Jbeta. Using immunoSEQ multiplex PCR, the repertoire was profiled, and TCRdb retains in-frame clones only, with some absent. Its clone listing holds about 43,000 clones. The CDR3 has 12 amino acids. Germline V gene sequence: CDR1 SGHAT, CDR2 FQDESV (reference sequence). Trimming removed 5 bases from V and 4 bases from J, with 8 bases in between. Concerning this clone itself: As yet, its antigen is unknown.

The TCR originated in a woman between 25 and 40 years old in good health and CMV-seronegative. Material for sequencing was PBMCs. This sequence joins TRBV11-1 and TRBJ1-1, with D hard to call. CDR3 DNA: TGTGCCAGCAGCCCCCCCCTCACTGAAGCTTTCTTT. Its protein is CASSPPLTEAFF.